This TCR beta chain originates from a study of regulatory T cells in long-lasting Graves disease. Across the whole study: Antithyroid drug intake by newly diagnosed Graves' patients had lasted under 3 months. Study-wide results and caveats: Limited sample numbers may have lowered accuracy.

Many counts were recorded for this clonotype. The antigen remains undetermined. Arm-PCR of CDR3 regions with iRepertoire HTBI primers generated TCR beta libraries. TCRdb redid the calling of the multiplex PCR reads with MiXCR, one entry per CDR3 protein. The sample lists hundreds of thousands of distinct CDR3 sequences; approximately 16% were seen once. V shed 7 bases and J shed 10 bases, with 17 bases lying between them. The CDR3 covers 14 residues. Time point of the sample: newly diagnosed GD, antithyroid drugs for less than 3 months. Making the TCR library involved RNA that had been extracted from PBMCs. The data were also submitted as part of a second study, on T cells in Graves' hyperthyroidism and ophthalmopathy.

The starting material was peripheral blood mononuclear cells (PBMCs), obtained at new diagnosis, from a patient treated with antithyroid drugs. This clonotype was obtained from a man aged 40-55 years with Graves disease. The chain links TRBV12-3 or TRBV12-4 to TRBJ1-6, with D perhaps TRBD1 (6 bases). The CDR3 nucleotides are TGTGCCAGCACCAGAACAGGGCTCGAGTCACCCCTCCACTTT. Translation gives CASTRTGLESPLHF.